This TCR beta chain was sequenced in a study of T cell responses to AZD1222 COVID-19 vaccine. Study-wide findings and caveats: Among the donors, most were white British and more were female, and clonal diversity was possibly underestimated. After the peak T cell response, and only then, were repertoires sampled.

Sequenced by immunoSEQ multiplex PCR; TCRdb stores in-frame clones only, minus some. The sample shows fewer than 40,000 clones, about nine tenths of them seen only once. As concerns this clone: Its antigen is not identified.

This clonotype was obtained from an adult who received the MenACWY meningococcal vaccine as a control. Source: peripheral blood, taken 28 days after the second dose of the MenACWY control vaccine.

The CDR3 region is CASRSWGPETQYF. Here the CDR3 DNA reads TGCGCCAGCAGGAGTTGGGGGCCGGAGACCCAGTACTTC. The gene calls are TRBV5-1 and TRBJ2-5, with D possibly being TRBD1 (6 bases). CDR3 length: 13 amino acids. Trimming pared 5 bases from V and 5 bases from J, leaving 13 bases between. Germline loops: CDR1 SGHRS, CDR2 YFSETQ.